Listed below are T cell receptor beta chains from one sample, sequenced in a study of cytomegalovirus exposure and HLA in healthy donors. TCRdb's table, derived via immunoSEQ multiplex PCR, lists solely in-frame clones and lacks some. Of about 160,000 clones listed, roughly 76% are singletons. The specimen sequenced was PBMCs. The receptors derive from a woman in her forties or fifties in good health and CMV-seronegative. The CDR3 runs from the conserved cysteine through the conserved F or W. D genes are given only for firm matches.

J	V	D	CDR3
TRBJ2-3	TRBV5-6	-	CASSLEDGTGTDTQYF
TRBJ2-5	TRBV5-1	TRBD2	CASSAQGRGVQETQYF
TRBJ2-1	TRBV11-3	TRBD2	CASSPSGSHNEQFF
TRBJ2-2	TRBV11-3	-	CASSLAPGRGDTGELFF
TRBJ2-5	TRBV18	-	CASSPGQQETQYF
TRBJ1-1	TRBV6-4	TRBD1	CASSPQGGNTEAFF
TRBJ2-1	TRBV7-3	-	CASSLGLGGAGYNEQFF
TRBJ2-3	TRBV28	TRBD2	CASSLVLAGGLSTDTQYF
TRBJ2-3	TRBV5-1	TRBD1	CASSFEGAIDTQYF
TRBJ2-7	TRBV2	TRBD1	CASSEMGQSYEQYF
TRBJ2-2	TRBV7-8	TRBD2	CASSNSRTSGGNTGELFF
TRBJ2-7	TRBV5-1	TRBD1	CASSLGLQGNEQYF
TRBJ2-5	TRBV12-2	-	CASRLAGQGKTQYF
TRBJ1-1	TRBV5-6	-	CASSLERGGGDTEAFF
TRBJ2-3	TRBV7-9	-	CASSPRRIEGTDTQYF
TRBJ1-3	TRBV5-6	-	CASSLGGFSSGNTIYF
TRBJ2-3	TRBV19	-	CASSIGLDTQYF
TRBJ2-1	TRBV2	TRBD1	CASKVPGQGMHEQFF
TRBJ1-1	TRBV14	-	CASSPGQNTEAFF
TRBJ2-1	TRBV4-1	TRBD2	CASSQDPLAGNSYNEQFF
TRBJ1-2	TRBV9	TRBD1	CASSTPGQGLGGYTF
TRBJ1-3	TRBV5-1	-	CASSQESGSGNTIYF
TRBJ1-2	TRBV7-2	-	CASSSGGLNYGYTF
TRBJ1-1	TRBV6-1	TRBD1	CASQGASTEAFF
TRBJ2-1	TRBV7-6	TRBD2	CASSLTSGRARSYNEQFF
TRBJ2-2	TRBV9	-	CASSTSARGTGELFF
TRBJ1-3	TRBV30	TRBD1	CAWSLRGQFGNTIYF
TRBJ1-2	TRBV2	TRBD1	CASSAGQGGNYGYTF
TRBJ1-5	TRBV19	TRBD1	CASSKGQGAHQSQHF
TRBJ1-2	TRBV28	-	CASSYIRGDGYTF
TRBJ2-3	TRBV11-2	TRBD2	CASSLRASGGTQYF
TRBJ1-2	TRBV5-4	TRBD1	CASSRQGNYGYTF
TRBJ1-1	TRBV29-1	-	CSTNTNTEAFF
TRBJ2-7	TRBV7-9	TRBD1	CASSSRDRLGRVYEQYF
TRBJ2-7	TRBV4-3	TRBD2	CASSQSASGSYEQYF
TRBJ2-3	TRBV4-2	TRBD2	CASSQSRPGLATDTQYF
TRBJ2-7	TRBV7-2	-	CASSPAPHSTLSYEQYF
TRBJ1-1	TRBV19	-	CASSYDTMNTEAFF
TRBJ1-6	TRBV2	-	CASSLDSPLHF
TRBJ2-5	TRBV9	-	CASGRGARETQYF
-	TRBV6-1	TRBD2	CASSGTSGGLYEQYF
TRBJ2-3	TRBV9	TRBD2	CASSVGGRADTQYF
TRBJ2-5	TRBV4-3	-	CASSQGSGSTMETQYF
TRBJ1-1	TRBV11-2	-	CASSQGWRRTEAFF
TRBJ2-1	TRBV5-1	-	CASSQTGIMVSFSYNEQFF
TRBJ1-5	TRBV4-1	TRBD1	CASSQGTGENQPQHF
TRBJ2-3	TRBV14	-	CASSPGTPRGYTQYF
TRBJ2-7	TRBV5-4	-	CASSWGTEKQYF
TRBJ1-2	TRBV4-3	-	CANSQDRTGLGGYTF
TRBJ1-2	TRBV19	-	CASSPFRGGAGNYGYTF
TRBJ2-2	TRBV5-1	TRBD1	CASSLEADRGNGELFF
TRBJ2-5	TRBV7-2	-	CASSLGGQETQYF
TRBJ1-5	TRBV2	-	CASSQGGSQPQHF
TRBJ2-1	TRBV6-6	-	CASSSFSSREQFF
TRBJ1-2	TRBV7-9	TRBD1	CASSHAQGTGYGYTF
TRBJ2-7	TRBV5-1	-	CASSLATLGHPEQYF